This T cell receptor (beta chain) was recorded in a study of shared clonotypes between healthy human individuals. This table comes from immunoSEQ multiplex PCR, and its TCRdb copy is limited to in-frame clones, with some not included. The sample shows over 2 million clones, 90% to 95% of them seen only once. Concerning this clone itself: The same CDR3 arises from other DNA sequences in this sample as well.

Trimming stripped 2 bases from V and 4 bases from J, with 8 bases between. This CDR3 comprises 13 residues. In germline, CDR1 is SNHLY, CDR2 FYNNEI. Material: naive CD4+ T cells sorted from blood. Subset defined: CD45RA+ positively selected. This sequence was found in a man aged 18 to 30 in good health. The chain has TRBV2 and TRBJ1-2; a weak D match, TRBD1 (5 bases). The CDR3 region has the DNA TGTGCCAGCAGTGAACAGGGAGGCTATGGCTACACCTTC. Residues: CASSEQGGYGYTF.